This T cell receptor (beta chain) was retrieved from a study of a mutant IDH1 vaccine in newly diagnosed glioma (dated by TCRdb to 2020 to 2022). Describing the broader study: Vaccination started 4-6 weeks after radiotherapy alone, or was given together with temozolomide cycles in the groups whose treatment included chemotherapy. Of the approximately 30 treated patients, roughly 60% were male and around 40% were female, and a mean age of 40.4 years was recorded. Prior to enrollment, standard therapy consisting of radiotherapy alone, temozolomide alone, or radiochemotherapy with temozolomide had been administered to patients, with the combination being received by most patients. The week-35 safety follow-up was designated visit V12, and the week-47 end of study was designated visit V13. Six visits were used for peripheral blood collection: V03 (baseline), V05, V07, V10, V12 and V13. Longitudinal TCRB deep sequencing was done for some 26 treated patients, wherever samples were available for exploratory analyses. What the research found in general, with its limitations: PBMC samples for TCRB deep sequencing were selected based on availability. Vaccine-induced immune responses across multiple MHC alleles were detected in about 93% of patients. According to the authors, sample limitations meant that analyses of patient blood samples could not be reproduced. Pseudoprogression appeared unrelated to alterations in the top peripheral T cell clonotypes detected by TCRB sequencing.

Libraries were prepared through the immunoSEQ multiplex PCR assay. Rearranged TCR beta chain sequences were amplified using the hsTCRB Kit according to the manufacturer's protocol. Sequencing of TCRB libraries was carried out on an Illumina MiSeq. From the authors' description of their analysis: The proprietary platform of the kit vendor was used for demultiplexing, trimming and gene mapping. TCRdb's version of the immuneACCESS table is confined to in-frame rearrangements and falls short of the full clone set. An unresolved V gene accounts for under half of the shortfall where checked; the remainder is of unknown origin. That table furnishes V, J and clone size, whereas the DNA furnished D and trimming. This sample lists approximately 45,000 clones; 88% were detected once. The ten biggest clones cover 5.7% of the sample. The time point label here, explained by the study, means: week 35, safety follow-up. A 20-mer mutant IDH1 peptide at 300 micrograms in Montanide made up each vaccine dose, which was injected subcutaneously together with topical imiquimod. Patients received eight vaccinations in weeks 1, 3, 5, 7, 11, 15, 19 and 23, corresponding to visits V03 through V10. All donors had newly diagnosed IDH1-mutant astrocytomas of WHO grade 3 or 4 that showed loss of nuclear ATRX. The samples were drawn from NOA16, a multicentre, single-arm, open-label phase I trial in Germany that tested a mutant IDH1 peptide vaccine in humans for the first time. The DNeasy Blood and Tissue Kit was used to extract genomic DNA from EDTA blood for TCRB sequencing.

About this clone itself: Its target antigen remains unknown. No base quality information exists; no much larger clone differs at one position.

The junction shows trimming of 2 bases on V and 3 bases on J, plus 14 bases between the germline ends. The CDR3 goes from the cysteine to the phenylalanine over 16 residues. Solely the CDR3 DNA is kept, with 48 bases framed from the first base. CDR1 and CDR2 (KGHSH, LQKENI) derive from the germline V gene. The sample was PBMCs, taken from a glioma patient whose treatment included an IDH1 peptide vaccine. This clonotype was sampled from a woman between 40 and 50 years old with glioma. The sequence joins TRBV18 to TRBJ1-3; the D gene assignment is ambiguous. The sequence in DNA is TGTGCCAGCTCACCAGGTGTCGGTAAAAATGGAAACACCATATATTTT. It is translated as CASSPGVGKNGNTIYF.